What follows is one T cell receptor (beta chain) and its context. In the original workflow: Amplification of reference gene primers provided the estimated nucleated cell counts. Data came from immunoSEQ multiplex PCR; TCRdb stores just in-frame clones and leaves some out. That table supplies the V and J calls and clone size; D and trimming were determined from the DNA. The sample shows about 210,000 clones, 80% to 90% of them seen only once. The sample is drawn from a study of blood T cell repertoires in COVID-19. Study as a whole: There were acute and convalescent COVID-19 samples, and they came from the United States, Italy and Spain. PBMCs, B-cell-depleted T cells, or T cells provided the cDNA or gDNA that made up the material.

Unmatched junction bases numbered 14, after V lost 4 bases and J lost 5 bases. Germline CDR1 reads SGHDT; CDR2 reads YYEEEE. CDR3 length equals 17 residues. The specimen was peripheral blood. The chain uses TRBV5-6 and TRBJ2-1, with 8 positions matching TRBD2. This sequence originates from a woman between 50 and 59 years old with active or convalescent COVID-19. In nucleotides, the CDR3 is TGTGCCAGCAGCCCCCGGGGACTAGGCTCGCGGGACAATGAGCAGTTCTTC. Translated, it gives CASSPRGLGSRDNEQFF.